The 5 T cell receptor beta chains reported below all come from one sample, sequenced in a study of T-cell reconstitution after alpha-beta-depleted transplantation in children. A library of TCRbeta sequences, prepared with unique molecular identifiers, was generated. MiXCR, run by TCRdb on the PCR reads, gives a single entry per CDR3 protein. Altogether about 580,000 distinct CDR3 sequences are present, more than 20% being singletons, with the ten largest covering under 45%. Sample: PBMCs, taken before TCRalphabeta/CD19-depleted stem cell transplant. The receptor source for this set is a boy under two years old with Wiskott-Aldrich syndrome, due to receive a stem cell transplant.

The chain joins TRBV12-3 or TRBV12-4 to TRBJ1-5; TRBD1 might be the D (6 bases). This CDR3 has 18 residues. V was trimmed by 0 bases and J by 6 bases, leaving 21 bases between them. The CDR3 DNA is TGTGCCAGCAGTTTAGCGCTAATCGGGGGGCAGTGGCTTCAGCCCCAGCATTTT. Its translation: CASSLALIGGQWLQPQHF.

This clonotype has more than one count but fewer than ten. The rearrangement joins TRBV9 to TRBJ1-1, with 7 nucleotides matching TRBD1. Germline CDR1 is SGDLS and CDR2 is YYNGEE. CDR3 length: 14 amino acids. Unmatched junction bases numbered 7, after V lost 3 bases and J lost 5 bases. Here the CDR3 reads CASSAQIQGTEAFF. In DNA, the CDR3 is TGTGCCAGCAGCGCGCAAATACAGGGGACTGAAGCTTTCTTT.

This clonotype was counted a few times. The rearrangement links TRBV7-2 to TRBJ2-7; D could derive from TRBD1 or TRBD2 (5 bases each). CDR1 is SGHTA and CDR2 is FQGNSA in the germline V gene. Trimming pared 0 bases from V and 0 bases from J, leaving 9 bases between. CDR3 length equals 15 residues. DNA of the CDR3: TGTGCCAGCAGCTTAGCCGGGACGGACTCCTACGAGCAGTACTTC. It yields the protein CASSLAGTDSYEQYF.

This chain joins TRBV20-1 and TRBJ1-1; no reliable D call. Germline V gene data show CDR1 as DFQATT and CDR2 as SNEGSKA (reference sequence). This CDR3 spans 13 amino acids. The germline V and J ends were trimmed by 2 bases and 5 bases, with 12 bases remaining between them. The CDR3, as DNA: TGCAGTGCTAGACGCGCGACGGATACTGAAGCTTTCTTT. Encoded protein: CSARRATDTEAFF.

This rearrangement joins TRBV7-2 to TRBJ2-3; 8 nucleotides agree with TRBD2. The germline V gene has CDR1 SGHTA and CDR2 FQGNSA. Germline trimming cut 5 bases from V and 6 bases from J; bases unmatched to any gene: 13. There are 16 residues in the CDR3. The CDR3 DNA sequence: TGTGCCAGCAGCATAATGGCGGGAGGTCGTATCGATACGCAGTATTTT. It yields the protein CASSIMAGGRIDTQYF.